This T cell receptor beta chain was observed in a study of cytomegalovirus exposure and HLA in healthy donors. Across the whole study: Researchers found that approximately 77% of 350 to 500 genotyped donors fell within the Caucasian-associated ancestry cluster.

V was clipped by 5 bases and J by 4 bases; unmatched bases: 13. Germline CDR1 SGHVS, CDR2 FQNEAQ. The CDR3 spans 17 residues. The primer mix had 60 Vbeta and 13 Jbeta primers. Assay used: immunoSEQ multiplex PCR; TCRdb lists only in-frame clones, some missing. The table records about 200,000 clones, about four fifths of them present only once. Material for sequencing was PBMCs. This chain joins TRBV7-8 and TRBJ2-5; TRBD2 matches at 10 bases. The receptor's source is a boy between 2 and 10 years old in good health and CMV-seronegative. CDR3 in amino acids: CASSPRVGLAGVETQYF. Written as DNA, the CDR3 is TGTGCCAGCAGCCCGAGGGTAGGGCTAGCGGGGGTAGAGACCCAGTACTTC.